This T cell receptor beta chain appears in the sequencing data of a study of cytomegalovirus exposure and HLA in healthy donors. Overall study results and limits: Immune exposure was documented only through CMV serostatus. Rates of TCR association differed by HLA locus in a later analysis, with DRB1 highest and HLA-C lowest. As was reported, the classifier diagnosed cytomegalovirus status with high specificity and sensitivity. When a later analysis compared HLA-associated TCR beta chains with equally common others, the HLA-associated chains turned out to be more clonally expanded and to have lower generation probabilities.

As to this clone: Antigen unknown.

The CDR3 contains 15 residues. Germline loops: CDR1 SGDLS, CDR2 YYNGEE. Unmatched junction bases numbered 7, after V lost 4 bases and J lost 5 bases. With 60 Vbeta and 13 Jbeta primers, the PCR was carried out. The repertoire was sequenced with immunoSEQ multiplex PCR; TCRdb's copy has only in-frame clones and lacks some. There are approximately 150,000 clones in the sample; roughly three quarters occur only once, and about an eighth lies in the top ten. The sequenced material came from PBMCs. The sequence was obtained from a woman aged 35 to 49 in good health and CMV-seronegative. The chain joins TRBV9 to TRBJ2-1, with TRBD1 matching over 9 bases. In DNA, the CDR3 is TGTGCCAGCAGCTTACGACAGGGGGGACACAATGAGCAGTTCTTC. Amino acids: CASSLRQGGHNEQFF. Full variable domain (missing parts from reference TRBV9 and TRBJ2-1): DSGVTQTPKHLITATGQRVTLRCSPRSGDLSVYWYQQSLDQGLQFLIQYYNGEERAKGNILERFSAQQFPDLHSELNLSSLELGDSALYFCASSLRQGGHNEQFFGPGTRLTVL.